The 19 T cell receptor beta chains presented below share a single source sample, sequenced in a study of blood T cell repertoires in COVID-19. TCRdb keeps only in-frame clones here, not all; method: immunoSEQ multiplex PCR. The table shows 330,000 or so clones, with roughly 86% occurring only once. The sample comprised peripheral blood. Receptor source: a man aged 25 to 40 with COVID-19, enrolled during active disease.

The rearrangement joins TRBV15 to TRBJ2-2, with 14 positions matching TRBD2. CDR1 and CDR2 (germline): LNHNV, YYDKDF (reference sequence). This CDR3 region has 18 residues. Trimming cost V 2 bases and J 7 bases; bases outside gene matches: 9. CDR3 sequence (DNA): TGTGCCACCAGCAGACGGGGACTAGCGGGAGTAGGGCGCGGGGAGCTGTTTTTT. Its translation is CATSRRGLAGVGRGELFF.

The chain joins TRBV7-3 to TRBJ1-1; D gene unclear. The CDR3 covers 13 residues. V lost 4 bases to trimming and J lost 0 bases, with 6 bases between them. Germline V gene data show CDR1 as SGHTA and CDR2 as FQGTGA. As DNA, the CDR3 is TGTGCCAGCAGCTCTACCATGAACACTGAAGCTTTCTTT. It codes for CASSSTMNTEAFF.

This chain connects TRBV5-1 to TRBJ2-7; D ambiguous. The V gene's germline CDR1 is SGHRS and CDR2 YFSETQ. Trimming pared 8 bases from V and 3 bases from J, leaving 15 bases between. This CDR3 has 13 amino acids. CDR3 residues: CASSRSGYYEQYF. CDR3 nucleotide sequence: TGCGCCAGTTCCCGTTCAGGCTACTACGAGCAGTACTTC.

CDR3 in amino acids: CASSLPVTGANVLTF. CDR3 DNA sequence: TGTGCCAGCAGTTTGCCGGTAACTGGGGCCAACGTCCTGACTTTC. The rearrangement links TRBV7-8 to TRBJ2-6; the D is unclear. Looked up from germline, CDR1 is SGHVS and CDR2 is FQNEAQ. This CDR3 is built from 15 residues. With 6 bases removed from V and 2 bases from J, the gap between germline ends came to 11 bases.

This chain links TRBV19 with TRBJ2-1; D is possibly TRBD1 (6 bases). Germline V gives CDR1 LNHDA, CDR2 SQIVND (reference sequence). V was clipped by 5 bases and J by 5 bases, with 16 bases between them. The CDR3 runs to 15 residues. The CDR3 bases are TGTGCCAGTAGTCGACAGGTCCTGGGGGACAATGAGCAGTTCTTC. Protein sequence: CASSRQVLGDNEQFF.

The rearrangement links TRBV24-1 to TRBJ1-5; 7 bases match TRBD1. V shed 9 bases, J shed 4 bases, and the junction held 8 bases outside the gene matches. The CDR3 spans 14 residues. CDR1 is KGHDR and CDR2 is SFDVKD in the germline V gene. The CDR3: CATAGTEHNQPQHF. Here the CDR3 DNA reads TGTGCCACCGCGGGGACAGAGCATAATCAGCCCCAGCATTTT.

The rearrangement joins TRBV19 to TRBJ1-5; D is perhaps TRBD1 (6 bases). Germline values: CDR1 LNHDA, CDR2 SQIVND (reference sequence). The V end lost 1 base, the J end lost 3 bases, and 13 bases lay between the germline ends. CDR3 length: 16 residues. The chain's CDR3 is CASSIVPDSPNQPQHF. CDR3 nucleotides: TGTGCCAGTAGTATAGTGCCGGACAGTCCCAATCAGCCCCAGCATTTT.

The CDR3 DNA reads as TGTGCCAGCAGCCAAGCCCAGGGGGAAGCGGTCTGGTACAATGAGCAGTTCTTC. This encodes CASSQAQGEAVWYNEQFF. The chain recombines TRBV4-2 with TRBJ2-1, with 7 bases matching TRBD1. J was trimmed by 4 bases and V by 1 base; bases with no gene match: 13. The germline gives CDR1 LGHNA, CDR2 YNFKEQ. This CDR3 is 18 amino acids long.

The CDR3 spells CASSKQGRLAGARTGELFF. As DNA, the CDR3 is TGTGCCAGTAGTAAACAGGGGAGACTAGCGGGAGCTCGGACCGGGGAGCTGTTTTTT. The rearrangement uses TRBV19 and TRBJ2-2, with 12 positions matching TRBD2. CDR1 is LNHDA, CDR2 SQIVND, per germline (reference sequence). Trimming at V came to 4 bases and at J to 5 bases, leaving 14 bases not matched to a gene. This CDR3 contains 19 residues. The full variable domain, completed using reference TRBV19 and TRBJ2-2, is DGGITQSPKYLFRKEGQNVTLSCEQNLNHDAMYWYRQDPGQGLRLIYYSQIVNDFQKGDIAEGYSVSREKKESFPLTVTSAQKNPTAFYLCASSKQGRLAGARTGELFFGEGSRLTVL.

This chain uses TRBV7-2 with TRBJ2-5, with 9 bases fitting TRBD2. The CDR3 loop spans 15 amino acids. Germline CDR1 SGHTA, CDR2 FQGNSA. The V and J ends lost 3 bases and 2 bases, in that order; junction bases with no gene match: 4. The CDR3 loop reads CASSFISGGQETQYF. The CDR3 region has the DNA TGTGCCAGCAGCTTTATCAGCGGGGGGCAAGAGACCCAGTACTTC.

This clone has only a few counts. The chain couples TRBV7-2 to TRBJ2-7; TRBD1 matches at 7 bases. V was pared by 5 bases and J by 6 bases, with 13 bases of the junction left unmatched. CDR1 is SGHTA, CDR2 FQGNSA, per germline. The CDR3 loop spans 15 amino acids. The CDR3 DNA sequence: TGTGCCAGCAGCGCGCACAGGGGTCCAGAGGGCGAGCAGTACTTC. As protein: CASSAHRGPEGEQYF.

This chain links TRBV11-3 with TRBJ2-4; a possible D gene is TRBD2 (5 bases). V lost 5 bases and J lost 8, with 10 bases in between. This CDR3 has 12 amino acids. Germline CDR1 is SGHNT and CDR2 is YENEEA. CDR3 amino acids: CASSPSGDIQYF. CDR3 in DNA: TGTGCCAGCAGCCCTTCCGGGGACATTCAGTACTTC.

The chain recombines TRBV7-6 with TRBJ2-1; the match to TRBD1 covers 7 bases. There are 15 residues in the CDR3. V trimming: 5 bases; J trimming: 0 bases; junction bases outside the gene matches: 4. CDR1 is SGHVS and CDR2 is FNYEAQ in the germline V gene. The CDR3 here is CASSRGQSSYNEQFF. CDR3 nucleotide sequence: TGTGCCAGCAGCCGGGGACAGAGCTCCTACAATGAGCAGTTCTTC.

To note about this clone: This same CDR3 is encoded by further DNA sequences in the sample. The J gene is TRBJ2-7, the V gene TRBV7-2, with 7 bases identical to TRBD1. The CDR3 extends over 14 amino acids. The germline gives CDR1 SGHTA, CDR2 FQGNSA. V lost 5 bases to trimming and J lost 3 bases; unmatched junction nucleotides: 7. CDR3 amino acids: CASSPRQGFYEQYF. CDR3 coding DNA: TGTGCCAGCAGCCCTCGACAGGGATTCTACGAGCAGTACTTC.

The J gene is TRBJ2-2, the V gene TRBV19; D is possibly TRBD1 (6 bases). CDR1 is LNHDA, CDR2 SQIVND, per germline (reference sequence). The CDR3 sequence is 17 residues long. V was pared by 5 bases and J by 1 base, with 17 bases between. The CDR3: CASSPHLRGLNTGELFF. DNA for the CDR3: TGTGCCAGTAGTCCTCACCTCAGGGGCTTGAACACCGGGGAGCTGTTTTTT.

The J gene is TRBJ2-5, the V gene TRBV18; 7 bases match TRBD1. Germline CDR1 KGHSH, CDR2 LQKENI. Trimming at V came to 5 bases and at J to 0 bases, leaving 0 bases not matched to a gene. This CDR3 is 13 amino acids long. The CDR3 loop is CASSGTDQETQYF. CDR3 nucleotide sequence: TGTGCCAGCTCAGGGACAGACCAAGAGACCCAGTACTTC. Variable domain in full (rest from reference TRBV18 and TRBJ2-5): NAGVMQNPRHLVRRRGQEARLRCSPMKGHSHVYWYRQLPEEGLKFMVYLQKENIIDESGMPKERFSAEFPKEGPSILRIQQVVRGDSAAYFCASSGTDQETQYFGPGTRLLVL.

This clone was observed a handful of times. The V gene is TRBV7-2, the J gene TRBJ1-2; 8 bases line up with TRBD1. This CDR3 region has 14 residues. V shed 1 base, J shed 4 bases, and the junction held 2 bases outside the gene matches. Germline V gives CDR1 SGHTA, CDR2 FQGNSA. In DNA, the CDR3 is TGTGCCAGCAGCTTAGGGACAGGGAGCTATGGCTACACCTTC. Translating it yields CASSLGTGSYGYTF.

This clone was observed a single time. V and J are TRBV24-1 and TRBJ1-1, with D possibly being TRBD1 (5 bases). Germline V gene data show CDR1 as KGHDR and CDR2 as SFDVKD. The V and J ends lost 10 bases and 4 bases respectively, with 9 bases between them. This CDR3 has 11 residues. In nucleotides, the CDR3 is TGTGCCACAGGGAGGGGCACTGAAGCTTTCTTT. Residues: CATGRGTEAFF.

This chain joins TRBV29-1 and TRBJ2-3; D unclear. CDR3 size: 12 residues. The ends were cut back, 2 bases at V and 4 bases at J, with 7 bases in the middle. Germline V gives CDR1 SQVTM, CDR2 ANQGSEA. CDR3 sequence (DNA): TGCAGCGTTGAAACTGTTTCAGATACGCAGTATTTT. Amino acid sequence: CSVETVSDTQYF.